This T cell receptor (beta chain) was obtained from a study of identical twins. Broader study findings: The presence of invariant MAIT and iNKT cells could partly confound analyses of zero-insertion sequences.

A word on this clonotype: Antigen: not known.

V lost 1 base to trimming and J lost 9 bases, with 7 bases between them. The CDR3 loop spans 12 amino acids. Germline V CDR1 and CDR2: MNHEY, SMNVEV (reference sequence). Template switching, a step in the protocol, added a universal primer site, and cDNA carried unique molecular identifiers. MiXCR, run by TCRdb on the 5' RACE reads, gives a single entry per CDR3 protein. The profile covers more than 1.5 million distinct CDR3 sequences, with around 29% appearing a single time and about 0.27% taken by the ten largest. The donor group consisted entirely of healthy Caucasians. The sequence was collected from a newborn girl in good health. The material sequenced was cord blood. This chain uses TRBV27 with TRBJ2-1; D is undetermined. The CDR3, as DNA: TGTGCCAGCAGTTTATTTGTAGGTGAGCAGTTCTTC. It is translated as CASSLFVGEQFF.